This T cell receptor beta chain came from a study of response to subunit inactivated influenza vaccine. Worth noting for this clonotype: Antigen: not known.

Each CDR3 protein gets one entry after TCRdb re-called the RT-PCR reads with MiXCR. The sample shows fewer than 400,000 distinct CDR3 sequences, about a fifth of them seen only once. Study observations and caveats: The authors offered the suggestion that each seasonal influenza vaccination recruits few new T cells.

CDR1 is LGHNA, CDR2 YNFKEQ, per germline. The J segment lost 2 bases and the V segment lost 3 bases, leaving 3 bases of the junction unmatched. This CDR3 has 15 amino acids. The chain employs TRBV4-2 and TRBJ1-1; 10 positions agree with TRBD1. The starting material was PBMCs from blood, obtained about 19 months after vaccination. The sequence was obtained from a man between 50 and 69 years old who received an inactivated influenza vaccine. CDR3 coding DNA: TGTGCCAGCAGCCAGTGGGACAGGGGTAACACTGAAGCTTTCTTT. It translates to CASSQWDRGNTEAFF.